The next 30 T cell receptor beta chains were all read from a single sample in a study of blood T cells in healthy people across ages. Next came a second PCR, run for roughly 7 to 12 cycles, which used a sample-barcoded 5' primer along with a J-beta primer mix. From the 5' RACE reads, TCRdb called clonotypes with MiXCR, one entry per CDR3 protein. This table has 1.5 million to 2 million distinct CDR3 sequences, roughly 28% appearing once. The sequenced material came from blood. These receptors originate from a woman aged 30 to 39 in good health.

This chain links TRBV6-5 with TRBJ1-1; the match to TRBD1 covers 7 bases. J gave up 1 base and V 6 bases, and 8 bases lay outside the gene matches. Germline CDR1 MNHEY, CDR2 SVGAGI. The CDR3 is made up of 15 amino acids. CDR3 nucleotide sequence: TGTGCCAGCAGGGAAGACAGGGCCCGGAACACTGAAGCTTTCTTT. Amino acids: CASREDRARNTEAFF.

On this clonotype: A much larger clonotype is one base distant, so this may be a read error. The chain is built from TRBV20-1 and TRBJ2-1; perhaps D is TRBD1 or TRBD2 (5 bases each). Deletions cut 8 bases from V and 3 bases from J, with 17 bases between. There are 14 residues in the CDR3. Germline loops: CDR1 DFQATT, CDR2 SNEGSKA (reference sequence). In DNA form, the CDR3 reads TGCAGTCTAAACCGGGGCTCCGACTACAATGAGCAGTTCTTC. Translation: CSLNRGSDYNEQFF.

V and J are TRBV29-1 and TRBJ2-3; D is unresolved. Trimming left V 6 bases short and J 1 base short, with 8 bases between. From germline, CDR1 is SQVTM and CDR2 ANQGSEA. The length of the CDR3 is 12 residues. The DNA for the CDR3 is TGCAGCGTAGCCAAGGGCACAGATACGCAGTATTTT. Residues: CSVAKGTDTQYF.

This clonotype was seen many times. This chain connects TRBV7-9 to TRBJ2-7; D is unresolved. The V end was cut by 4 bases, the J end by 2 bases, with 15 bases between. Germline CDR1 and CDR2: SEHNR and FQNEAQ (reference sequence). CDR3 length: 15 amino acids. CDR3 amino acids: CASSSPKTGTYEQYF. CDR3 in DNA: TGTGCCAGCAGCTCCCCTAAAACTGGAACCTACGAGCAGTACTTC.

The chain recombines TRBV25-1 with TRBJ2-7, with D maybe TRBD2 (5 bases). V was pared by 3 bases and J by 0 bases, with 12 bases between. Looked up from germline, CDR1 is MGHDK and CDR2 is SYGVNS. The CDR3 consists of 15 residues. The CDR3 region is CASSDWSGVSYEQYF. In DNA, the CDR3 is TGTGCCAGCAGTGATTGGTCCGGGGTCTCCTACGAGCAGTACTTC.

This clonotype was observed many times. J is TRBJ1-2 and V is TRBV14; the D is unclear. The V gene lost 4 bases and the J gene lost 5 bases, with 8 bases spanning the gap. CDR3 length: 12 amino acids. The germline gives CDR1 SGHDN, CDR2 FVKESK. As DNA, the CDR3 is TGTGCCAGCAGCCTGAATCCGTATGGCTACACCTTC. Translation gives CASSLNPYGYTF. Full variable domain (missing parts from reference TRBV14 and TRBJ1-2): EAGVTQFPSHSVIEKGQTVTLRCDPISGHDNLYWYRRVMGKEIKFLLHFVKESKQDESGMPNNRFLAERTGGTYSTLKVQPAELEDSGVYFCASSLNPYGYTFGSGTRLTVV.

This clonotype was seen a handful of times. V is TRBV20-1 and J is TRBJ2-3; D not certain. Trimming shortened V by 6 bases and J by 1 base, and 14 bases separated the two germline ends. CDR1 DFQATT and CDR2 SNEGSKA come from the germline V gene (reference sequence). The CDR3 is 14 amino acids. CDR3 DNA: TGCAGTGCCCAGGTCGGATACCGCACAGATACGCAGTATTTT. Translated: CSAQVGYRTDTQYF.

The chain combines TRBV7-2 with TRBJ1-1; no definite D call. This CDR3 is built from 15 residues. Trimming pared 2 bases from V and 0 bases from J, leaving 10 bases between. Germline CDR1 is SGHTA and CDR2 is FQGNSA. The CDR3 reads CASSLRMSLNTEAFF. The DNA for the CDR3 is TGTGCCAGCAGCTTAAGGATGTCTTTGAACACTGAAGCTTTCTTT. The entire variable domain, with the rest obtained from reference TRBV7-2 and TRBJ1-1, is as follows: GAGVSQSPSNKVTEKGKDVELRCDPISGHTALYWYRQSLGQGLEFLIYFQGNSAPDKSGLPSDRFSAERTGGSVSTLTIQRTQQEDSAVYLCASSLRMSLNTEAFFGQGTRLTVV.

As to this clonotype: A junction end diverges from the germline sequence, so it may reflect a read error. V is TRBV6-6 and J is TRBJ1-1; D is unclear. CDR3 size: 12 residues. CDR1 is MNHNY, CDR2 SVGAGI, per germline (reference sequence). CDR3 sequence (DNA): TGTGCCAGCACTTACTCGGGTCAGGAAGCTTTCTTT. Translation: CASTYSGQEAFF.

V and J are TRBV29-1 and TRBJ1-4, with TRBD1 identical over 7 bases. The CDR3 covers 14 residues. Germline values: CDR1 SQVTM, CDR2 ANQGSEA. After removal of 4 bases from V and 6 bases from J, the junction contained 8 bases not matched to a gene. Here the CDR3 DNA reads TGCAGCGTTGGGCCGGGACAGTGGGATGAAAAACTGTTTTTT. It is translated as CSVGPGQWDEKLFF. Based on the CDR3 plus reference TRBV29-1 and TRBJ1-4, the full variable domain is SAVISQKPSRDICQRGTSLTIQCQVDSQVTMMFWYRQQPGQSLTLIATANQGSEATYESGFVIDKFPISRPNLTFSTLTVSNMSPEDSSIYLCSVGPGQWDEKLFFGSGTQLSVL.

V is TRBV5-1 and J is TRBJ2-5, with 7 bases lining up with TRBD1. V lost 4 bases and J lost 5; bases outside the gene matches: 8. CDR1 is SGHRS, CDR2 YFSETQ, per germline. The CDR3 has 14 residues. In DNA, the CDR3 is TGCGCCAGCAGCCCGGAGGCGGACAGGGAGACCCAGTACTTC. Residues: CASSPEADRETQYF.

This clonotype has only one observation. The CDR3 DNA is TGTGCCAGCAGCTCAACGCTAGAGGGCCAAGAGACCCAGTACTTC. Its translation: CASSSTLEGQETQYF. This chain connects TRBV7-2 to TRBJ2-5, with D perhaps matching TRBD2 (5 bases). This CDR3 is 15 amino acids long. The germline V gene has CDR1 SGHTA and CDR2 FQGNSA. Between the trimmed V and J ends, which lost 4 bases and 1 base, there was a span of 13 bases.

The chain has TRBV7-2 and TRBJ2-2, with a weak D call TRBD1 (6 bases). Germline V gives CDR1 SGHTA, CDR2 FQGNSA. V lost 1 base to trimming and J lost 5 bases, with 11 bases between them. The CDR3 contains 15 residues. The DNA for the CDR3 is TGTGCCAGCAGCTTAGTTACAGGGACAACCGGGGAGCTGTTTTTT. This sequence encodes CASSLVTGTTGELFF.

CDR3 sequence reads: CASSPTWAGDYGYTF. CDR3 bases: TGTGCCAGCAGTCCGACCTGGGCCGGGGACTATGGCTACACCTTC. This chain uses TRBV6-5 with TRBJ1-2; no clear D gene. CDR3 length: 15 amino acids. The germline V gene has CDR1 MNHEY and CDR2 SVGAGI. With 5 bases removed from V and 3 bases from J, the gap between germline ends came to 16 bases.

This rearrangement joins TRBV9 to TRBJ1-2; 7 positions match TRBD1. CDR1 is SGDLS and CDR2 is YYNGEE in the germline V gene. The length of the CDR3 is 14 residues. V shed 4 bases and J 7 bases; nucleotides not matched to a gene: 10. The CDR3 DNA reads as TGTGCCAGCAGCTTCCCGGGACAGACAGGTGGCTACACCTTC. Its translation: CASSFPGQTGGYTF.

This clonotype appeared many times. The V and J genes are TRBV6-1 and TRBJ2-7; D may match TRBD1 or TRBD2 (5 bases each). V was shortened by 10 bases and J by 5 bases, with 15 bases between the two germline ends. This CDR3 has 12 amino acids. CDR1 MNHNS and CDR2 SASEGT come from the germline V gene. The CDR3: CATMNQGDEQYF. The CDR3 coding sequence is TGTGCCACCATGAACCAGGGAGACGAGCAGTACTTC.

This clonotype showed up just once. This CDR3 reads CATSRWTGGYGEQFF. CDR3 bases: TGTGCCACCAGCAGATGGACAGGGGGCTATGGTGAGCAGTTCTTC. This sequence joins TRBV15 and TRBJ2-1; 11 nucleotides match TRBD1. This CDR3 comprises 15 residues. Looked up from germline, CDR1 is LNHNV and CDR2 is YYDKDF (reference sequence). The trim removed 2 bases at V and 9 bases at J, leaving 6 bases unmatched.

This clonotype was detected many times. The V call is TRBV20-1, the J call TRBJ1-2, with TRBD1 identical over 7 bases. With 5 bases clipped from V and 6 bases from J, the junction kept 9 bases outside the gene matches. CDR3 length equals 13 residues. Germline values: CDR1 DFQATT, CDR2 SNEGSKA (reference sequence). The CDR3 is CSAPRDSWHGYTF. The CDR3, as DNA: TGCAGTGCTCCAAGGGACAGCTGGCATGGCTACACCTTC.

This clonotype was detected only a few times. A much larger clone is a single base away; this may be a read error. The J gene is TRBJ1-5, the V gene TRBV12-3 or TRBV12-4, with 7 bases identical to TRBD1. The CDR3 has 13 amino acids. The CDR3 loop is CVSHRGGGQPQHF. The CDR3 bases are TGTGTCAGCCACAGGGGAGGAGGTCAGCCCCAGCATTTT.

The sample holds many counts of this clonotype. The chain recombines TRBV29-1 with TRBJ2-7; 7 bases fit TRBD2. The CDR3 has 13 amino acids. The junction had 9 bases not matched to a gene; V was cut back by 4 bases and J by 6 bases. The germline gives CDR1 SQVTM, CDR2 ANQGSEA. The CDR3 DNA sequence: TGCAGCGTTGCCCGGGGAGGGTACGGCGAGCAGTACTTC. Its protein is CSVARGGYGEQYF.

The chain employs TRBV6-5 and TRBJ1-4, with D uncertain. Trimming left V 3 bases short and J 0 bases short, with 5 bases between. CDR3 size: 14 residues. The germline V gene has CDR1 MNHEY and CDR2 SVGAGI. CDR3 sequence reads: CASSYTATNEKLFF. CDR3 nucleotide sequence: TGTGCCAGCAGTTATACTGCAACTAATGAAAAACTGTTTTTT.

This clonotype showed up just a few times. This chain links TRBV3-1 with TRBJ1-2; 8 bases are shared with TRBD1. This CDR3 region has 18 residues. Germline V lookup: CDR1 LGHDT, CDR2 YNNKEL (reference sequence). V lost 1 base, J lost 2 bases, and 12 bases stayed unmatched. Here the CDR3 DNA reads TGTGCCAGCAGCCAAGGAATGAGCCAGGACAGGGCCAACTATGGCTACACCTTC. Encoded protein: CASSQGMSQDRANYGYTF.

There are a few counts of this clonotype. The V and J genes are TRBV6-5 and TRBJ2-4; 9 bases agree with TRBD2. CDR1 and CDR2 (germline): MNHEY, SVGAGI. The CDR3 is 14 amino acids. Germline trimming cut 6 bases from V and 14 bases from J; bases unmatched to any gene: 14. The CDR3 loop is CASSPSGQRGAEYF. In nucleotides, the CDR3 is TGTGCCAGCAGCCCCAGTGGACAGCGGGGGGCCGAGTACTTC.

V and J are TRBV7-9 and TRBJ2-7, with a tentative D call TRBD2 (6 bases). V was shortened by 1 base and J by 6 bases, with 13 bases between the two germline ends. Germline-derived CDR1 and CDR2 are SEHNR and FQNEAQ (reference sequence). The CDR3 extends over 14 amino acids. The chain's CDR3 is CASSLETERAEQYF. For the CDR3, the DNA is TGTGCCAGCAGCTTAGAGACGGAGCGGGCCGAGCAGTACTTC. The full variable domain, with the rest looked up from reference TRBV7-9 and TRBJ2-7, is DTGVSQNPRHKITKRGQNVTFRCDPISEHNRLYWYRQTLGQGPEFLTYFQNEAQLEKSRLLSDRFSAERPKGSFSTLEIQRTEQGDSAMYLCASSLETERAEQYFGPGTRLTVT.

This clonotype was seen at least ten times. This rearrangement joins TRBV18 to TRBJ2-1; D not resolved. The CDR3 is made up of 14 amino acids. Germline CDR1 reads KGHSH; CDR2 reads LQKENI. The ends were cut back, 0 bases at V and 1 base at J, with 4 bases in the middle. The CDR3 loop reads CASSPPVSYNEQFF. In DNA form, the CDR3 reads TGTGCCAGCTCACCACCGGTATCCTACAATGAGCAGTTCTTC. Complete variable domain (other parts from reference TRBV18 and TRBJ2-1): NAGVMQNPRHLVRRRGQEARLRCSPMKGHSHVYWYRQLPEEGLKFMVYLQKENIIDESGMPKERFSAEFPKEGPSILRIQQVVRGDSAAYFCASSPPVSYNEQFFGPGTRLTVL.

This clonotype showed up just once. The V call is TRBV6-5, the J call TRBJ2-1; D tentatively fits TRBD1 or TRBD2 (6 bases each). This CDR3 has 13 residues. Germline V CDR1 and CDR2: MNHEY, SVGAGI. With 6 bases removed from V and 6 bases from J, the gap between germline ends came to 12 bases. The CDR3 DNA reads as TGTGCCAGCAGGCGAACGGGGGCCAATGAGCAGTTCTTC. Translating it yields CASRRTGANEQFF.

This clonotype was observed a handful of times. The chain couples TRBV7-2 to TRBJ2-7; 10 bases agree with TRBD2. CDR3 length: 16 residues. Germline-derived CDR1 and CDR2 are SGHTA and FQGNSA. With 4 bases clipped from V and 0 bases from J, the junction kept 6 bases outside the gene matches. CDR3 residues: CASSSLTSGFSYEQYF. The DNA of the CDR3 is TGTGCCAGCAGCTCCCTGACTAGCGGGTTCTCCTACGAGCAGTACTTC.

This clonotype was detected a few times. This chain connects TRBV2 to TRBJ2-1; D is perhaps TRBD2 (5 bases). CDR1 SNHLY and CDR2 FYNNEI come from the germline V gene. The length of the CDR3 is 12 residues. V was shortened by 8 bases and J by 7 bases, with 12 bases between the two germline ends. This CDR3 reads CASLEVWNEQFF. The DNA for the CDR3 is TGTGCCAGCCTGGAGGTTTGGAATGAGCAGTTCTTC.

This clonotype was observed a handful of times. This chain's CDR3 is CASSQDLDRPVGGYTF. DNA for the CDR3: TGCGCCAGCAGCCAAGATTTAGACCGGCCGGTGGGTGGCTACACCTTC. This chain uses TRBV4-3 with TRBJ1-2; D not certain. V was pared by 0 bases and J by 7 bases, with 18 bases between. Looked up from germline, CDR1 is LGHNA and CDR2 is YSLEER. There are 16 residues in the CDR3.

This chain uses TRBV7-9 with TRBJ2-3, with TRBD1 identical over 10 bases. Losses at the gene ends were 10 bases for V and 3 bases for J; bases not matched to a gene: 7. Germline V gene data show CDR1 as SEHNR and CDR2 as FQNEAQ (reference sequence). This CDR3 comprises 14 residues. DNA for the CDR3: TGTGCCAACAAGCCGGGACAGGGGACAGATACGCAGTATTTT. Translated: CANKPGQGTDTQYF.